The 30 T cell receptor beta chains listed next were all sequenced from one sample in a study of blood T cells in healthy people across ages (dated by TCRdb to the mid-2010s). The receptor library was made with 5' RACE. Sequencing relied on an Illumina HiSeq 2500. A second PCR of about 6 to 11 cycles was run with a J-beta primer mix and a sample-barcoded 5' primer. TCRdb reran the public reads through fastp at Q25 and MiXCR, keeping productive beta chains. For every CDR3 protein sequence, its rows merge into one entry that carries the most common genes and DNA. The sample table lists 700,000 or so distinct CDR3 sequences, around a fifth of them with a count of one. In total, the top ten clones hold roughly 22% of the sample. Sequencing input: blood. Receptors originate from a man in his 70s in good health.

This clonotype appeared a few times. V and J are TRBV29-1 and TRBJ2-5; 7 nucleotides line up with TRBD1. CDR1 is SQVTM, CDR2 ANQGSEA, per germline. The CDR3 totals 13 residues. Germline trimming cut 6 bases from V and 2 bases from J; bases unmatched to any gene: 6. CDR3 in DNA: TGCAGCGTCGGGACAGAAAGTCAAGAGACCCAGTACTTC. Translated, it gives CSVGTESQETQYF.

J is TRBJ1-1 and V is TRBV12-3 or TRBV12-4, with 7 bases lining up with TRBD1. With V trimmed by 7 bases and J by 0 bases, 5 bases remained unmatched. This CDR3 is built from 14 residues. The CDR3 DNA sequence: TGTGCCAGCACCAGACAGGGCGTGAACACTGAAGCTTTCTTT. It specifies CASTRQGVNTEAFF.

The rearrangement uses TRBV2 and TRBJ1-4; no clear D. Trimming shortened V by 10 bases and J by 0 bases, and 9 bases separated the two germline ends. Germline V gene sequence: CDR1 SNHLY, CDR2 FYNNEI. The CDR3 contains 13 residues. CDR3 residues: CATGLATNEKLFF. CDR3 bases: TGTGCCACCGGGTTAGCAACTAATGAAAAACTGTTTTTT.

This clonotype has just a few counts. The rearrangement uses TRBV5-8 and TRBJ2-1, with D uncertain. This CDR3 comprises 18 residues. Deletions cut 0 bases from V and 0 bases from J, with 16 bases between. Germline CDR1 reads SGHTS; CDR2 reads YDEGEE. CDR3 loop: CASSLGTFFGYSYNEQFF. The CDR3 nucleotides read TGTGCCAGCAGCTTGGGCACTTTCTTCGGATACTCCTACAATGAGCAGTTCTTC. Full variable domain (remainder filled in from reference TRBV5-8 and TRBJ2-1): EAGVTQSPTHLIKTRGQQATLRCSPISGHTSVYWYQQALGLGLQFLLWYDEGEERNRGNFPPRFSGRQFPNYSSELNVNALELEDSALYLCASSLGTFFGYSYNEQFFGPGTRLTVL.

V is TRBV28 and J is TRBJ2-7, with D uncertain. The CDR3 is 14 amino acids. CDR1 is MDHEN, CDR2 SYDVKM, per germline. V was clipped by 2 bases and J by 3 bases, with 11 bases between them. This CDR3 reads CASSLNVDYYEQYF. The DNA of the CDR3 is TGTGCCAGCAGTTTAAACGTCGATTACTACGAGCAGTACTTC. The variable domain in full, completed from reference TRBV28 and TRBJ2-7, reads DVKVTQSSRYLVKRTGEKVFLECVQDMDHENMFWYRQDPGLGLRLIYFSYDVKMKEKGDIPEGYSVSREKKERFSLILESASTNQTSMYLCASSLNVDYYEQYFGPGTRLTVT.

This clonotype has a handful of counts. The gene calls are TRBV29-1 and TRBJ1-2; 7 nucleotides align to TRBD1. The J segment lost 2 bases and the V segment lost 2 bases, leaving 2 bases of the junction unmatched. From germline, CDR1 is SQVTM and CDR2 ANQGSEA. CDR3 length: 13 residues. The chain's CDR3 is CSVETGVNYGYTF. CDR3 in DNA: TGCAGCGTTGAAACAGGGGTAAACTATGGCTACACCTTC.

This clonotype was seen a handful of times. The CDR3 nucleotides are TGTGCCAGCAGCTTTCAGGGGGCGAGCGAGCAGTACTTC. This translates into CASSFQGASEQYF. This chain joins TRBV7-9 and TRBJ2-7; 8 bases map to TRBD1. This CDR3 comprises 13 residues. CDR1 and CDR2 (germline): SEHNR, FQNEAQ (reference sequence). J gave up 6 bases and V 3 bases, and 4 bases lay outside the gene matches. The entire variable domain, with the rest obtained from reference TRBV7-9 and TRBJ2-7, is as follows: DTGVSQNPRHKITKRGQNVTFRCDPISEHNRLYWYRQTLGQGPEFLTYFQNEAQLEKSRLLSDRFSAERPKGSFSTLEIQRTEQGDSAMYLCASSFQGASEQYFGPGTRLTVT.

This sequence joins TRBV19 and TRBJ2-1, with D unclear. CDR3 length equals 11 residues. CDR1 is LNHDA and CDR2 is SQIVND in the germline V gene (reference sequence). Trimming cost V 6 bases and J 7 bases, with 7 bases left between them. The CDR3 sequence is CASRGSNEQFF. CDR3 DNA: TGTGCCAGTAGAGGAAGTAATGAGCAGTTCTTC.

This clonotype turned up a few times. The DNA of the CDR3 is TGTGCCAGCAGCTTGGGACAGGGTCGCGGCACCATATATTTT. Protein sequence: CASSLGQGRGTIYF. The rearrangement joins TRBV5-6 to TRBJ1-3, with 7 nucleotides matching TRBD1. J lost 9 bases, V lost 0 bases, and 6 bases had no gene match. Germline V gene sequence: CDR1 SGHDT, CDR2 YYEEEE. The CDR3 contains 14 residues.

The genes are TRBV7-2 and TRBJ2-1; a possible D gene is TRBD2 (7 bases). From germline, CDR1 is SGHTA and CDR2 FQGNSA. Trimming pared 9 bases from V and 10 bases from J, leaving 19 bases between. The CDR3 consists of 13 residues. DNA of the CDR3: TGTGCCAGGGGGGGCGGGGGCCAGATAGAGCAGTTCTTC. It translates to CARGGGGQIEQFF.

The V call is TRBV12-3 or TRBV12-4, the J call TRBJ1-6; D is possibly TRBD1 (6 bases). Trimming stripped 6 bases from V and 10 bases from J, with 10 bases between. This CDR3 has 12 residues. The DNA of the CDR3 is TGTGCCAGCAGGCGGGACACGTCACCCCTCCACTTT. It codes for CASRRDTSPLHF.

The CDR3: CSAGWDPETQYF. For the CDR3, the DNA is TGCAGTGCGGGCTGGGATCCGGAGACCCAGTACTTC. The V call is TRBV20-1, the J call TRBJ2-5, with unresolved D. The germline gives CDR1 DFQATT, CDR2 SNEGSKA (reference sequence). V lost 6 bases, J lost 5 bases, and 13 bases lay in between. The length of the CDR3 is 12 residues.

Ten or more counts support this clonotype. J is TRBJ1-2 and V is TRBV7-2; D might be TRBD1 (5 bases). The CDR3 length is 13 residues. V was cut by 5 bases and J by 7 bases, with 14 bases left in between. Germline CDR1 and CDR2: SGHTA and FQGNSA. The CDR3 DNA is TGTGCCAGCAGCCTCGGCGGTGGGGGTGGCTACACCTTC. Amino acids: CASSLGGGGGYTF.

This clonotype was picked up one time. The rearrangement uses TRBV27 and TRBJ2-1, with D unresolved. CDR3 size: 14 residues. V was clipped by 3 bases and J by 6 bases, with 12 bases between them. Germline CDR1 is MNHEY and CDR2 is SMNVEV (reference sequence). CDR3 region: CASSLVVRSNEQFF. The CDR3 nucleotides are TGTGCCAGCAGTTTGGTGGTGAGGAGCAATGAGCAGTTCTTC.

The chain carries TRBV7-9 and TRBJ1-1; D not resolved. V lost 5 bases to trimming and J lost 4 bases, with 14 bases between them. This CDR3 region has 14 residues. Germline CDR1 SEHNR, CDR2 FQNEAQ (reference sequence). CDR3 DNA: TGTGCCAGCAGCGGGCAGGTTATGAGCACTGAAGCTTTCTTT. Residues: CASSGQVMSTEAFF.

Many counts were recorded for this clonotype. J is TRBJ2-4 and V is TRBV20-1; no reliable D call. With 0 bases removed from V and 15 bases from J, the gap between germline ends came to 12 bases. This CDR3 has 11 residues. Germline V CDR1 and CDR2: DFQATT, SNEGSKA (reference sequence). The CDR3 DNA sequence: TGCAGTGCTAGAGAAGGTGCAATAGTGTACTTC. Encoded protein: CSAREGAIVYF.

This clonotype appeared a few times. The chain joins TRBV2 to TRBJ2-5, with 15 bases identical to TRBD2. The J call is uncertain, as TRBJ2-1 better fits the DNA end. The CDR3 has 18 residues. Germline values: CDR1 SNHLY, CDR2 FYNNEI. The CDR3 sequence is CASSPHGLAGGLNNEQFF. The CDR3 DNA follows: TGTGCCAGCAGTCCACACGGACTAGCGGGAGGGCTTAACAATGAGCAGTTCTTC.

This clonotype has just a few counts. DNA for the CDR3: TGTGCCAGCAGCTTTACTAGAAATAAAGAGACCCAGTACTTC. Its protein product is CASSFTRNKETQYF. V and J are TRBV11-2 and TRBJ2-5; tentatively, D is TRBD2 (5 bases). Germline V gene data show CDR1 as SGHAT and CDR2 as FQNNGV. The CDR3 spans 14 residues. Trimming left V 3 bases short and J 3 bases short, with 11 bases between.

This clonotype was picked up a small number of times. The rearrangement joins TRBV14 to TRBJ2-1, with 10 bases that match TRBD2. Germline V gene lookup returns CDR1 SGHDN and CDR2 FVKESK. With V trimmed by 1 base and J by 11 bases, 14 bases remained unmatched. CDR3 length: 17 amino acids. The CDR3 region is CASSQVTLAGITQKQFF. The CDR3 DNA sequence: TGTGCCAGCAGCCAAGTAACACTAGCGGGAATTACCCAGAAGCAGTTCTTC.

The V and J genes are TRBV9 and TRBJ1-5; D not resolved. V dropped 0 bases and J dropped 3 bases, with 16 bases sitting between them. The CDR3 is made up of 17 amino acids. From germline, CDR1 is SGDLS and CDR2 YYNGEE. The CDR3 sequence is CASSVGAGFGINQPQHF. For the CDR3, the DNA is TGTGCCAGCAGCGTAGGAGCGGGCTTCGGTATCAATCAGCCCCAGCATTTT.

The CDR3 nucleotides are TGTGCCATCAGCCTCGGGGCGGACAGCGGATATAATTCACCCCTCCACTTT. Amino acid sequence: CAISLGADSGYNSPLHF. This chain connects TRBV10-3 to TRBJ1-6, with a weak D call TRBD1 (6 bases). The CDR3 is made up of 17 amino acids. The germline V and J ends were trimmed by 6 bases and 4 bases, with 19 bases remaining between them. CDR1 is ENHRY, CDR2 SYGVKD, per germline.

The rearrangement joins TRBV12-3 or TRBV12-4 to TRBJ2-5; D gene unclear. This CDR3 has 14 amino acids. V lost 7 bases and J 1 base, leaving 13 bases between the germline ends. CDR3 DNA sequence: TGTGCCAGCACCTCTAGAGGAGCCCAAGAGACCCAGTACTTC. Its protein is CASTSRGAQETQYF.

V usage is TRBV7-9 and J usage is TRBJ1-1; possibly TRBD1 for D (5 bases). Germline CDR1 SEHNR, CDR2 FQNEAQ (reference sequence). The CDR3 sequence is 15 residues long. Between the trimmed V and J ends, which lost 6 bases and 1 base, there was a span of 15 bases. The CDR3 sequence is CASSFGTDQNTEAFF. The CDR3, as DNA: TGTGCCAGCAGTTTCGGGACCGATCAGAACACTGAAGCTTTCTTT.

V and J are TRBV20-1 and TRBJ1-4; TRBD1 might be the D (6 bases). The CDR3 runs to 15 residues. Germline assignment: CDR1 DFQATT and CDR2 SNEGSKA (reference sequence). V lost 3 bases, J lost 6 bases, and 17 bases lay in between. The CDR3 protein is CSASQHRAGDEKLFF. The CDR3 bases are TGCAGTGCTAGCCAGCACAGGGCTGGAGATGAAAAACTGTTTTTT.

This rearrangement joins TRBV19 to TRBJ2-3; D call uncertain. CDR3 length: 13 residues. Looked up from germline, CDR1 is LNHDA and CDR2 is SQIVND (reference sequence). V dropped 10 bases and J dropped 0 bases, with 11 bases sitting between them. The CDR3: CATAVASTDTQYF. Here the CDR3 DNA reads TGTGCCACCGCGGTAGCCAGCACAGATACGCAGTATTTT.

CDR3: CASSVGGRDEKLFF. CDR3 in DNA: TGTGCCAGCAGCGTAGGAGGCAGGGATGAAAAACTGTTTTTT. This chain joins TRBV9 and TRBJ1-4, with D possibly matching TRBD1 (5 bases). CDR1 SGDLS and CDR2 YYNGEE come from the germline V gene. Trimming took 0 bases from V and 6 from J, leaving 9 bases between them. The CDR3 has 14 amino acids.

The rearrangement joins TRBV7-2 to TRBJ2-3; D is undetermined. V was clipped by 0 bases and J by 6 bases, with 7 bases between them. CDR1 is SGHTA, CDR2 FQGNSA, per germline. The CDR3 length is 13 residues. Here the CDR3 reads CASSLAPLDTQYF. The DNA of the CDR3 is TGTGCCAGCAGCTTAGCCCCCCTGGATACGCAGTATTTT.

The rearrangement uses TRBV6-5 and TRBJ2-7; tentative D call: TRBD2 (6 bases). CDR1 and CDR2 (germline): MNHEY, SVGAGI. The CDR3 spans 14 residues. V was shortened by 8 bases and J by 0 bases, with 14 bases between the two germline ends. The CDR3 DNA is TGTGCCAGCCGACCTTCTAGCGTCTCCTACGAGCAGTACGTC. Residues: CASRPSSVSYEQYV.

The chain recombines TRBV20-1 with TRBJ1-5; 7 nucleotides match TRBD1. J lost 1 base, V lost 6 bases, and 18 bases had no gene match. From germline, CDR1 is DFQATT and CDR2 SNEGSKA (reference sequence). The CDR3 length is 18 residues. The chain's CDR3 is CSAETGQAPSGSNQPQHF. CDR3 nucleotide sequence: TGCAGTGCAGAGACAGGACAGGCCCCCTCTGGGAGCAATCAGCCCCAGCATTTT.

This clonotype showed up just a few times. The chain carries TRBV27 and TRBJ2-5, with 8 positions matching TRBD1. The J call is uncertain, as TRBJ2-1 better fits the DNA end. CDR3 length equals 15 residues. Germline CDR1 MNHEY, CDR2 SMNVEV (reference sequence). CDR3 nucleotide sequence: TGTGCCAGCAGTCCAGAGGACAGGGCTCGGAGTGAGCAGTTCTTC. Amino acids: CASSPEDRARSEQFF.